The sequence of this T cell receptor (beta chain) was determined in a study of OX40 agonist ivuxolimab in advanced cancers. For context, the study as a whole: Ivuxolimab was an agonistic, fully human IgG2 monoclonal antibody directed against OX40 (CD134), a costimulatory receptor. Among the approximately 50 dose-escalation patients, roughly 20 had hepatocellular carcinoma, roughly 15 melanoma, 9 renal cell carcinoma and 9 head and neck cancer. In the dose-escalation cohort, approximately 83% of patients were male, and the mean age was roughly 60 years with a range of roughly 20 to 79. The monotherapy dose-escalation portion (N ≈ 57 patients) of the phase I ivuxolimab trial is reported in the paper. Intravenous ivuxolimab was administered to patients every 2 weeks at six dose levels: 0.01, 0.1, 0.3, 1.5, 3 and 10 mg/kg. Prior anti-PD-1, anti-PD-L1 or anti-CTLA-4 therapy was permitted, and checkpoint inhibitors had been received by under 50% of dose-escalation patients. Peripheral TCRbeta sequencing aimed to test whether ivuxolimab altered TCR sequence diversity and caused clonal T-cell expansion. Three dose-escalation patients achieved partial responses, one with hepatocellular carcinoma and two with cutaneous melanoma.

Genomic DNA was extracted from sorted cells for sequencing of the TCRbeta CDR3 region. TCRbeta CDR3 regions were sequenced using the immunoSEQ Assay. Held by TCRdb, this immuneACCESS table contains in-frame sequences only and omits some clones. Under half of the omission traces to an unresolved V gene where checked; the cause of the rest is unknown. For this sample there are about 110,000 clones; roughly 87% appear just once. The ten most abundant clones make up 0.27% of the sample. The CDR3, from cysteine to phenylalanine, totals 12 residues. The CDR3 DNA has 36 bases and is translated from base 1. Trimming removed 4 bases from V and 5 bases from J, leaving 11 bases between the germline ends. Via the germline V gene, CDR1 is SQVTM and CDR2 ANQGSEA. Patients with a history of autoimmune disease or receiving systemic immunosuppression were excluded from the trial. Peripheral blood for TCR sequencing was collected from all dose cohorts at baseline, on cycle 4 day 1, and on cycle 7 day 1. The samples were taken from a phase I, first-in-human, multicenter, open-label dose-escalation trial of ivuxolimab. Adults with locally advanced or metastatic melanoma, renal cell, hepatocellular, or head and neck squamous cell carcinoma were enrolled in the trial. CD4+ and CD8+ T cells were sorted separately from peripheral blood before TCR sequencing.

Overall study results and their limits: The antigen specificity of the peripheral T cells that underwent clonal expansion was not determined. Low levels of normalized T-cell clonal expansion were also seen in some nonresponding patients. After ivuxolimab, more expanded clones were found on average in CD8+ T cells than in CD4+ T cells. At doses from 0.1 to 3.0 mg/kg, clonal expansion was seen in both CD4+ and CD8+ blood T cells between baseline and week 6. In the 0.1-3.0 mg/kg groups, partial responders were among the patients with the lowest normalized peripheral clonal expansion, particularly in CD8+ T cells.

Comments on this clone: No antigen is known for it. No clone much larger than this one lies a single base away; base qualities are absent.

The sequence was obtained from an adult with an advanced solid tumor such as melanoma, head and neck, liver or kidney cancer. The chain was built from TRBV29-1 and TRBJ2-5, with a tentative D gene TRBD1 over 6 matching bases. The starting material was CD4+ or CD8+ T cells sorted from blood, obtained in a trial of the OX40 agonist ivuxolimab. The CDR3 protein is CSVGRGRETQYF. The DNA sequence follows: TGCAGCGTTGGCAGGGGCAGGGAGACCCAGTACTTC.